What follows describes a single T cell receptor (beta chain). Its antigen is undetermined. The data belong to a study of T-cell memory formation after mild COVID-19. Study as a whole: In these data, TCR clusters were largely donor specific.

The V end was cut by 7 bases, the J end by 4 bases, with 16 bases between. The CDR3 length is 14 residues. Germline V lookup: CDR1 MNHEY, CDR2 SVGEGT. Findings of the study overall: The main location of contracting CD4+ clones was CM and EM, and that of contracting CD8+ clones was EMRA. A subset of responding clones appeared in pre-infection memory, suggesting cross-reactive memory joined. Later expanders leaned CD4+, whereas clones that contracted between day 15 and 85 were balanced CD4/CD8.

TCRdb used MiXCR to reprocess the 5' RACE reads, holding one entry per CDR3 protein. The table lists roughly 300,000 distinct CDR3 sequences, approximately 14% of them singletons. The V call is TRBV6-2 or TRBV6-3, the J call TRBJ1-2; D is perhaps TRBD1 (6 bases). Sequencing was performed on PBMCs or a T cell subset sorted from them (not recorded which). This receptor was obtained from a man younger than 35 who had mild COVID-19 (a few samples of this study predate the infection). Cell type and time point are not known. DNA of the CDR3: TGTGCCAGCAAACGGACAGCAACGGGCTATGGCTACACCTTC. This encodes CASKRTATGYGYTF.